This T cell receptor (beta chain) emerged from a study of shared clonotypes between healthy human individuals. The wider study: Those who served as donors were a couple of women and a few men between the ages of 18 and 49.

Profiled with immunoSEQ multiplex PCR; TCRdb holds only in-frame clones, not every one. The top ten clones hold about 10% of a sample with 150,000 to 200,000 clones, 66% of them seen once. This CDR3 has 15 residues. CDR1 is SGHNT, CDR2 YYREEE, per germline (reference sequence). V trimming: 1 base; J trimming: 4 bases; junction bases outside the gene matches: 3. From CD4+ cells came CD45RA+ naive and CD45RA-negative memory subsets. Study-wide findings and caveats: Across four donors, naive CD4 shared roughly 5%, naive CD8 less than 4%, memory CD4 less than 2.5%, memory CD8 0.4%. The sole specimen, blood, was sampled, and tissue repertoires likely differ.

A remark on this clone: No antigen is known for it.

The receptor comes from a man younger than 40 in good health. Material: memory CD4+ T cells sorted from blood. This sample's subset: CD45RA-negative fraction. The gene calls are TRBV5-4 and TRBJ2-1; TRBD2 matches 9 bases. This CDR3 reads CASSLNSGSYNEQFF. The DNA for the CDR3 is TGTGCCAGCAGCTTGAATAGCGGGAGTTACAATGAGCAGTTCTTC.